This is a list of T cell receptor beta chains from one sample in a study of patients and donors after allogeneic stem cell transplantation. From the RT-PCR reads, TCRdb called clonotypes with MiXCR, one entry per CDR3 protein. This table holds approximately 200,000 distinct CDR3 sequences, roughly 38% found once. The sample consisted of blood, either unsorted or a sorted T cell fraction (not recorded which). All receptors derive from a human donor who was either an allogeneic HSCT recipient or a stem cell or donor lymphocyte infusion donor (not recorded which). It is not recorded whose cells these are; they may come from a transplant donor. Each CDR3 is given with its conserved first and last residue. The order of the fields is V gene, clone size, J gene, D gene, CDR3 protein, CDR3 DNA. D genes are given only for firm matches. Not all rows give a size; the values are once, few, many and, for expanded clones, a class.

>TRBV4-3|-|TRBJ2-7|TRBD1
CASSQVVGTGGAYYEQYF
TGCGCCAGCAGCCAAGTAGTTGGGACAGGGGGGGCTTACTACGAGCAGTACTTC
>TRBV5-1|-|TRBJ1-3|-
CASSPRQSSGNTIYF
TGCGCCAGCAGCCCGCGACAGAGCTCTGGAAACACCATATATTTT
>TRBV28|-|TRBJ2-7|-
CASSPGENEQYF
TGTGCCAGCAGTCCCGGGGAAAACGAGCAGTACTTC
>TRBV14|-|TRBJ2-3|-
CASSQPSTDTQYF
TGTGCCAGCAGCCAACCAAGCACAGATACGCAGTATTTT
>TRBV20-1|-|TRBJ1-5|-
CSARDRRDNQPQHF
TGCAGTGCTAGAGATCGGCGGGACAATCAGCCCCAGCATTTT
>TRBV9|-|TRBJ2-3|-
CASSVPAARTDTQYF
TGTGCCAGCAGCGTACCGGCGGCCAGAACAGATACGCAGTATTTT
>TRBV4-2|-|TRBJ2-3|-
CASSQEDGGAGTDTQYF
TGTGCCAGCAGCCAAGAGGATGGCGGGGCCGGCACAGATACGCAGTATTTT
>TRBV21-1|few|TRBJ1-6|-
CASSDRTPSYNSPLHF
TGTGCCAGCAGCGACAGGACTCCCTCCTATAATTCACCCCTCCACTTT
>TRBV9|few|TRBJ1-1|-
CASSPEVGTEAFF
TGTGCCAGCAGCCCCGAGGTGGGCACTGAAGCTTTCTTT
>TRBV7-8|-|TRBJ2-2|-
CASSPRTPNTGELFF
TGTGCCAGCAGCCCCCGGACTCCGAACACCGGGGAGCTGTTTTTT
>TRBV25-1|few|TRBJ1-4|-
CASRVKGRLATNEKLFF
TGTGCCAGCAGGGTTAAGGGCAGACTAGCAACTAATGAAAAACTGTTTTTT
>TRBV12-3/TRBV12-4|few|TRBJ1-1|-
CASSAGLWNTEAFF
TGTGCCAGCAGTGCCGGGCTGTGGAACACTGAAGCTTTCTTT
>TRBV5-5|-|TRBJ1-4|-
CASSLAQGPGETNEKLFF
TGTGCCAGCAGCTTGGCCCAGGGTCCAGGGGAAACTAATGAAAAACTGTTTTTT
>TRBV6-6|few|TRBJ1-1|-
CASSLKAVNTEAFF
TGTGCCAGCAGCCTCAAGGCCGTGAACACTGAAGCTTTCTTT
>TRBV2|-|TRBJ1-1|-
CASSERGTEAFF
TGTGCCAGCAGTGAACGGGGCACTGAAGCTTTCTTT
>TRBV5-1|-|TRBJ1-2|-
CASRRDMVPHGYTF
TGCGCCAGCAGACGGGACATGGTCCCTCATGGCTACACCTTC